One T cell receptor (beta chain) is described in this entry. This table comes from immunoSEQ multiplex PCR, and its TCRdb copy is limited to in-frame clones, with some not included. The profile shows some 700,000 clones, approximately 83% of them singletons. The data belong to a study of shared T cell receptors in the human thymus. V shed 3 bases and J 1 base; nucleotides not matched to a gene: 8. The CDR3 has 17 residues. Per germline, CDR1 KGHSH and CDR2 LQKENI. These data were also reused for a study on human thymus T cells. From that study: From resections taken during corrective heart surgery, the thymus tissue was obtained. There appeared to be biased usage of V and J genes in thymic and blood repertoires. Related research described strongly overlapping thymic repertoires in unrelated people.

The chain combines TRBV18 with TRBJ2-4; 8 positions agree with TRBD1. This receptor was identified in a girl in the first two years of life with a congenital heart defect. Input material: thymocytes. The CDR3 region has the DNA TGTGCCAGCTCACCCCCGGGACAGGAGTTTGCCAAAAACATTCAGTACTTC. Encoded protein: CASSPPGQEFAKNIQYF.